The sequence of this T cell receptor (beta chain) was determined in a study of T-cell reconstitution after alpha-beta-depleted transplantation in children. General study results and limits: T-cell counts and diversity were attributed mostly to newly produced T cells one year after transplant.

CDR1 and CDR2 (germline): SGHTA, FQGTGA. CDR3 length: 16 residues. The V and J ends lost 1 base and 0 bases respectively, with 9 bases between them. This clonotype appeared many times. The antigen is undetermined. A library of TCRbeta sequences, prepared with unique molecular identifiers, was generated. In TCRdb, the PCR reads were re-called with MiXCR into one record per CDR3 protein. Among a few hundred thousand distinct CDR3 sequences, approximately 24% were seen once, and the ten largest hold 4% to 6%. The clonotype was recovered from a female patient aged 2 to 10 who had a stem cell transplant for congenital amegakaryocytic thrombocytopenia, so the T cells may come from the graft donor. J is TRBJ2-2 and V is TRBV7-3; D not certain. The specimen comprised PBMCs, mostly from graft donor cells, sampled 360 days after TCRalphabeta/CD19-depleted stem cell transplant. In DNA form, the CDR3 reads TGTGCCAGCAGCTTAAATAGTGCCTCGAACACCGGGGAGCTGTTTTTT. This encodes CASSLNSASNTGELFF.